This TCR beta chain came from a study of shared clonotypes between healthy human individuals. The study's findings and limits: Estimated richness values were generally larger in naive subsets than in memory subsets. Enrolling few donors narrowed the genetic and exposure-history diversity that was represented. Generation of non-shared clonotypes was less probable than generation of clonotypes shared by all four donors. Sampling was confined to blood; repertoires within tissues likely differ.

Sequencing used immunoSEQ multiplex PCR; TCRdb keeps in-frame clones, though not all of them. The repertoire holds approximately 1.5 million clones, with 97% to 99% as singletons. CDR3 length: 15 amino acids. Trimming took off 0 bases at V and 0 bases at J, with 10 bases between the two ends. The V gene's germline CDR1 is SGDLS and CDR2 YYNGEE. About this clone: No antigen is known for it. The sample contains more than one DNA sequence encoding this CDR3.

Sequenced sample: naive CD4+ T cells sorted from blood. The subset is: CD45RA+ positively selected. The clonotype comes from a man aged 30-40 years in good health. This sequence joins TRBV9 and TRBJ2-7; D gene uncertain. The CDR3 here is CASSVGGSASYEQYF. The DNA of the CDR3 is TGTGCCAGCAGCGTAGGTGGAAGCGCCTCCTACGAGCAGTACTTC.